These T cell receptor beta chains were read from a single sample in a study of T cell repertoires in cytomegalovirus infection. One entry per CDR3 protein results from TCRdb running MiXCR on the reads. The table includes hundreds of thousands of distinct CDR3 sequences, 5% to 8.5% detected once. Source material: PBMCs. The receptor source for this set is a human donor in good health (CMV status not recorded). Some clones in this sample may be carry-over from other donors' samples. Both conserved end residues are part of each CDR3. Each record gives: V gene, clone size, D gene, CDR3 length, J gene, CDR3 DNA, CDR3 protein. D genes are given only for firm matches. Clone size, where shown, is once, few, many, or a class for clones that have expanded.

V: TRBV27; size: many; D: TRBD1; length: 19; J: TRBJ2-5; DNA: TGTGCCAGCAGTTTAATGGGAAGGACAGGGGGCTTCGGGAGGGAGACCCAGTACTTC; CDR3: CASSLMGRTGGFGRETQYF
V: TRBV11-2; size: many; D: -; length: 11; J: TRBJ2-1; DNA: TGTGCCAGCAACCCCGGAGGAGGGCAGTTCTTC; CDR3: CASNPGGGQFF
V: TRBV28; size: many; D: TRBD2; length: 15; J: TRBJ2-5; DNA: TGTGCCAGCAGTTCTTCCTCGACTAGCAGAGAGACCCAGTACTTC; CDR3: CASSSSSTSRETQYF
V: TRBV5-1; size: -; D: TRBD1; length: 15; J: TRBJ1-2; DNA: TGCGCCAGCAGCTTGGTTGGACAGGGGGTTGATGGCTACACCTTC; CDR3: CASSLVGQGVDGYTF
V: TRBV29-1; size: many; D: -; length: 15; J: TRBJ1-1; DNA: TGCAGCGTTGAAGGTCCAGGAGGGGCCATCACTGAAGCTTTCTTT; CDR3: CSVEGPGGAITEAFF
V: TRBV23-1; size: many; D: TRBD1; length: 15; J: TRBJ1-5; DNA: TGCGCCACCTTCCTGGTGGGACAGATCAATCAGCCCCAGCATTTT; CDR3: CATFLVGQINQPQHF
V: TRBV12-3/TRBV12-4; size: many; D: -; length: 14; J: TRBJ2-7; DNA: TGTGCCAGCAGTTTTGATGGGGGCCCCTACGAGCAGTACTTC; CDR3: CASSFDGGPYEQYF
V: TRBV7-2; size: many; D: TRBD2; length: 15; J: TRBJ2-3; DNA: TGTGCCAGCAGGTCTCCGGGACTACGCACAGATACGCAGTATTTT; CDR3: CASRSPGLRTDTQYF
V: TRBV6-2/TRBV6-3; size: many; D: -; length: 14; J: TRBJ1-1; DNA: TGTGCCAGCAGATCGCTCATGGAGAACACTGAAGCTTTCTTT; CDR3: CASRSLMENTEAFF
V: TRBV30; size: -; D: TRBD1; length: 17; J: TRBJ1-4; DNA: TGTGCCTGGAGTGTACGATCGACCGGGACAGCTAATGAAAAACTGTTTTTT; CDR3: CAWSVRSTGTANEKLFF
V: TRBV28; size: many; D: TRBD2; length: 14; J: TRBJ2-7; DNA: TGTGCCAGCAGCCCTAGCGGGGGAACCTACGAGCAGTACTTC; CDR3: CASSPSGGTYEQYF
V: TRBV7-2; size: many; D: -; length: 15; J: TRBJ2-1; DNA: TGTGCCAGCAGTCGGCAGGTTAGCTCCTACAATGAGCAGTTCTTC; CDR3: CASSRQVSSYNEQFF
V: TRBV27; size: -; D: TRBD1; length: 15; J: TRBJ2-7; DNA: TGTGCCAGCAGTTCCCTAGGGACAGCATACGAGGTGCAGTACTTC; CDR3: CASSSLGTAYEVQYF
V: TRBV20-1; size: many; D: -; length: 12; J: TRBJ2-7; DNA: TGCAGTGCAGGGGAGGTGGGCTACGAGCAGTACTTC; CDR3: CSAGEVGYEQYF
V: TRBV29-1; size: many; D: TRBD1; length: 14; J: TRBJ1-2; DNA: TGCAGCGTCTCTGACTGGGACAGGGGTTTGGGCTACACCTTC; CDR3: CSVSDWDRGLGYTF
V: TRBV29-1; size: many; D: -; length: 8; J: TRBJ1-2; DNA: TGCAGCGTTAACGACTACACCTTC; CDR3: CSVNDYTF